The 28 T cell receptor beta chains reported below all come from one sample, sequenced in a study of OX40 agonist ivuxolimab in advanced cancers. The library relied on the immunoSEQ multiplex PCR assay. TCRdb limited this immuneACCESS table to in-frame rearrangements with V and J called. A share of clones is missing; checked studies link under half to unresolved V genes, and the rest is unexplained. The table for this sample lists about 98,000 clones; roughly 89% of them were counted only once. Approximately 0.5% of the sample belongs to the ten largest clones. The sequences come from CD4+ or CD8+ T cells sorted from blood, collected in a trial of the OX40 agonist ivuxolimab. The source is an adult with an advanced solid tumor such as melanoma, head and neck, liver or kidney cancer.

This clone has just a few counts. V usage is TRBV5-1 and J usage is TRBJ1-2, with 7 bases that match TRBD1. CDR3 length: 14 amino acids. CDR1 and CDR2 (germline): SGHRS, YFSETQ. V shed 4 bases and J 0 bases; nucleotides not matched to a gene: 3. The CDR3: CASSRDSSNYGYTF. The CDR3 DNA sequence: TGCGCCAGCAGCAGGGACAGCTCTAACTATGGCTACACCTTC.

The chain links TRBV5-1 to TRBJ2-5; D gene unclear. V was shortened by 0 bases and J by 5 bases, with 17 bases between the two germline ends. Germline CDR1 reads SGHRS; CDR2 reads YFSETQ. CDR3 size: 16 residues. CDR3 residues: CASSLGVEPNGETQYF. The CDR3 DNA follows: TGCGCCAGCAGCTTGGGCGTCGAGCCCAACGGGGAGACCCAGTACTTC.

This clone showed up just once. The rearrangement links TRBV27 to TRBJ2-3; a possible D gene is TRBD1 (5 bases). CDR1 and CDR2 from the germline V gene are MNHEY and SMNVEV (reference sequence). This CDR3 spans 16 amino acids. Trimming left V 1 base short and J 3 bases short, with 14 bases between. CDR3 bases: TGTGCCAGCAGTTTATGGTCTTCGGCAGGGACAGATACGCAGTATTTT. Protein sequence: CASSLWSSAGTDTQYF.

This clone was detected many times. J is TRBJ2-7 and V is TRBV9; D remains ambiguous. Germline lookup yields CDR1 SGDLS and CDR2 YYNGEE. V was trimmed by 0 bases and J by 0 bases, leaving 10 bases between them. The CDR3 is 15 residues long. CDR3 loop: CASSVDPAFSYEQYF. For the CDR3, the DNA is TGTGCCAGCAGCGTAGACCCGGCATTCTCCTACGAGCAGTACTTC.

The J gene is TRBJ1-4, the V gene TRBV10-3; D unclear. The CDR3 contains 14 residues. V dropped 0 bases and J dropped 10 bases, with 12 bases sitting between them. Germline V CDR1 and CDR2: ENHRY, SYGVKD. DNA of the CDR3: TGTGCCATCAGTGAGTCGAGGGTTCTGGGAAAACTGTTTTTT. Translating it yields CAISESRVLGKLFF.

The rearrangement links TRBV10-1 to TRBJ1-2, with a tentative D call TRBD1 (5 bases). The V gene's germline CDR1 is WNHNN and CDR2 SYGVQD (reference sequence). V was shortened by 2 bases and J by 8 bases, with 12 bases between the two germline ends. The CDR3 is 13 residues long. The CDR3 DNA reads TGCGCCAGCAGTGAGAGTTCAGGGCGCGGCTACACCTTC. It specifies CASSESSGRGYTF.

The V and J genes are TRBV27 and TRBJ1-2; no definite D call. Trimming removed 3 bases at V and 3 bases at J, with 5 bases between. The germline gives CDR1 MNHEY, CDR2 SMNVEV (reference sequence). There are 12 residues in the CDR3. The CDR3: CASSFIDYGYTF. The CDR3 coding sequence is TGTGCCAGCAGTTTTATAGACTATGGCTACACCTTC.

The chain has TRBV5-1 and TRBJ2-7; D not resolved. The CDR3 contains 12 residues. The germline gives CDR1 SGHRS, CDR2 YFSETQ. Trimming pared 1 base from V and 1 base from J, leaving 3 bases between. The CDR3 DNA follows: TGCGCCAGCAGCTTGACATCCTACGAGCAGTACTTC. It is translated as CASSLTSYEQYF.

The chain has TRBV5-4 and TRBJ2-3, with D possibly TRBD1 on 6 matching bases. The germline gives CDR1 SGHNT, CDR2 YYREEE (reference sequence). This CDR3 is built from 18 residues. V lost 4 bases and J 2 bases, leaving 23 bases between the germline ends. Here the CDR3 reads CASSPQQGGPYLTDTQYF. DNA for the CDR3: TGTGCCAGCAGCCCCCAACAGGGCGGACCCTATCTCACAGATACGCAGTATTTT.

The rearrangement links TRBV11-2 to TRBJ1-4; D is undetermined. CDR3 size: 13 residues. Germline CDR1 is SGHAT and CDR2 is FQNNGV. V was pared by 1 base and J by 7 bases, with 7 bases between. CDR3 sequence: CASSLGPLEKLFF. The DNA for the CDR3 is TGTGCCAGCAGCTTAGGACCTCTTGAAAAACTGTTTTTT.

The chain uses TRBV10-1 and TRBJ2-3, with TRBD2 as a possible D gene (6 bases). This CDR3 is built from 16 residues. Germline-derived CDR1 and CDR2 are WNHNN and SYGVQD (reference sequence). The V gene lost 8 bases and the J gene lost 2 bases, with 20 bases spanning the gap. This CDR3 reads CASPPGLPKATDTQYF. CDR3 in DNA: TGCGCCAGCCCCCCGGGACTCCCAAAAGCCACAGATACGCAGTATTTT.

The chain links TRBV18 to TRBJ1-6; no firm D call. V gave up 2 bases and J gave up 5 bases, with 7 bases separating them. Germline CDR1 and CDR2: KGHSH and LQKENI. The CDR3 covers 14 residues. The CDR3 protein is CASSPNPNNSPLHF. The CDR3 DNA follows: TGTGCCAGCTCACCAAATCCCAATAATTCACCCCTCCACTTT.

The chain has TRBV28 and TRBJ1-4, with D perhaps matching TRBD1 (5 bases). V dropped 7 bases and J dropped 7 bases, with 16 bases sitting between them. The germline gives CDR1 MDHEN, CDR2 SYDVKM. The CDR3 contains 14 residues. The CDR3 coding sequence is TGTGCCAGCAACGGCGGAGCCGGGGGTGAAAAACTGTTTTTT. Translated: CASNGGAGGEKLFF.

This clone was detected once. The CDR3 DNA sequence: TGTGCCAGCAGCCCCGACGGGGGGCGAGGCGAGCAGTACTTC. Translated: CASSPDGGRGEQYF. This chain connects TRBV9 to TRBJ2-7, with a weak D call TRBD2 (7 bases). Germline assignment: CDR1 SGDLS and CDR2 YYNGEE. CDR3 length: 14 residues. V was cut by 4 bases and J by 6 bases, with 17 bases left in between.

In the case of this clone: No conserved phenylalanine or tryptophan is present at the end of the CDR3, so a read error is the likely explanation. V usage is TRBV6-1 and J usage is TRBJ1-6; 7 positions match TRBD1. The trim removed 6 bases at V and 9 bases at J, leaving 2 bases unmatched. This CDR3 comprises 12 residues. From germline, CDR1 is MNHNS and CDR2 SASEGT. The CDR3 protein is CASRDRVSPLHL. CDR3 DNA sequence: TGTGCCAGCAGAGACAGGGTTTCACCCCTCCACCTT.

This clone has just a few counts. V gene TRBV5-5 combines with J gene TRBJ1-1; 9 bases are shared with TRBD1. Germline V gene lookup returns CDR1 SGHKS and CDR2 YYEKEE (reference sequence). Germline trimming cut 9 bases from V and 5 bases from J; bases unmatched to any gene: 14. CDR3 length: 15 residues. In DNA, the CDR3 is TGTGCCACCCGACAGGGGGTATTTTTGGGAACTGAAGCTTTCTTT. This gives the protein CATRQGVFLGTEAFF.

Note on this clone: Without the conserved terminal phenylalanine or tryptophan, this CDR3 likely stems from a read error. V is TRBV5-1 and J is TRBJ1-6; no clear D gene. The CDR3 runs 14 residues. Trimming pared 0 bases from V and 9 bases from J, leaving 10 bases between. Germline V gives CDR1 SGHRS, CDR2 YFSETQ. The CDR3 loop reads CASSLGSGASPLHL. The CDR3 nucleotides read TGCGCCAGCAGCTTGGGGTCAGGAGCTTCACCCCTCCACCTT.

The gene calls are TRBV6-5 and TRBJ1-1, with D uncertain. V was trimmed by 2 bases and J by 3 bases, leaving 7 bases between them. The CDR3 spans 13 residues. CDR1 is MNHEY and CDR2 is SVGAGI in the germline V gene. CDR3 residues: CASSYGQDTEAFF. CDR3 sequence (DNA): TGTGCCAGCAGTTACGGGCAGGACACTGAAGCTTTCTTT.

This chain connects TRBV5-1 to TRBJ2-5; the D gene is possibly TRBD2 (6 bases). Germline-derived CDR1 and CDR2 are SGHRS and YFSETQ. This CDR3 is built from 13 residues. The V gene lost 4 bases and the J gene lost 4 bases, with 11 bases spanning the gap. CDR3 residues: CASSLDGGETQYF. As DNA, the CDR3 is TGCGCCAGCAGCCTGGACGGGGGAGAGACCCAGTACTTC.

This clone was picked up one time. The chain joins TRBV18 to TRBJ2-6, with D possibly TRBD2 on 7 matching bases. CDR3 size: 18 residues. V shed 3 bases and J shed 1 base, with 16 bases lying between them. CDR1 is KGHSH, CDR2 LQKENI, per germline. The CDR3 nucleotides are TGTGCCAGCTCACCTAGAAAGGGGGGGACATCTGGGGCCAACGTCCTGACTTTC. This sequence encodes CASSPRKGGTSGANVLTF.

V usage is TRBV7-2 and J usage is TRBJ2-7; 7 nucleotides line up with TRBD1. Trimming removed 6 bases from V and 7 bases from J; junction bases left unmatched: 6. The length of the CDR3 is 12 residues. CDR1 and CDR2 from the germline V gene are SGHTA and FQGNSA. CDR3 sequence: CASRTGLEEQYF. The CDR3 DNA reads TGTGCCAGCAGGACAGGGCTGGAAGAGCAGTACTTC.

The chain has TRBV18 and TRBJ1-1; perhaps TRBD1 as D (5 bases). CDR3 size: 14 residues. Germline CDR1 KGHSH, CDR2 LQKENI. With 3 bases removed from V and 8 bases from J, the gap between germline ends came to 16 bases. The CDR3 sequence is CASSPLDTGEEAFF. CDR3 nucleotides: TGTGCCAGCTCACCTCTCGACACGGGGGAAGAAGCTTTCTTT.

This chain links TRBV19 with TRBJ2-2; D gene unclear. Germline V gives CDR1 LNHDA, CDR2 SQIVND (reference sequence). The CDR3 runs to 13 residues. V was clipped by 11 bases and J by 4 bases, with 14 bases between them. The DNA of the CDR3 is TGTGCCCTATTTATCACCCTCACCGGGGAGCTGTTTTTT. Translated, it gives CALFITLTGELFF.

J is TRBJ2-7 and V is TRBV9; D remains unclear. Deletions cut 4 bases from V and 3 bases from J, with 11 bases between. The CDR3 extends over 13 amino acids. CDR1 is SGDLS, CDR2 YYNGEE, per germline. The CDR3 coding sequence is TGTGCCAGCAGCAGAGATTCGAACTACGAGCAGTACTTC. The encoded protein is CASSRDSNYEQYF.

CDR3 protein: CASSPGTGPETQYF. CDR3 bases: TGTGCCAGCTCACCCGGGACTGGCCCGGAGACCCAGTACTTC. V usage is TRBV18 and J usage is TRBJ2-5; perhaps TRBD2 as D (6 bases). V gave up 3 bases and J gave up 5 bases, with 13 bases separating them. Per germline, CDR1 KGHSH and CDR2 LQKENI. CDR3 length: 14 residues.

V and J are TRBV29-1 and TRBJ1-2, with D uncertain. Germline-derived CDR1 and CDR2 are SQVTM and ANQGSEA. V lost 2 bases and J lost 3, with 10 bases in between. This CDR3 spans 13 amino acids. The CDR3 bases are TGCAGCGTTGAACGGACTGGGGACTATGGCTACACCTTC. Its translation is CSVERTGDYGYTF.

The V call is TRBV5-1, the J call TRBJ1-4, with 7 bases fitting TRBD1. This CDR3 spans 12 amino acids. CDR1 and CDR2 from the germline V gene are SGHRS and YFSETQ. V lost 3 bases to trimming and J lost 7 bases; unmatched junction nucleotides: 0. CDR3 sequence: CASSWTGEKLFF. CDR3 DNA: TGCGCCAGCAGCTGGACAGGTGAAAAACTGTTTTTT.

Regarding this clone: The conserved final phenylalanine or tryptophan is absent from the CDR3, which likely points to a read error. It is unclear where the CDR3 begins or ends on the DNA, so no DNA is shown, and the CDR3 is as TCRdb lists it. The gene calls are TRBV28 and TRBJ1-1; TRBD1 is the table's D call, not checked against the DNA. With termini counted, the CDR3 has 13 amino acids. Germline values: CDR1 MDHEN, CDR2 SYDVKM. This CDR3 reads CASSSPGQGAIIS.